Each of the 9 T cell receptor beta chains below was sequenced from the same sample in a study of blood T cell repertoires in COVID-19. Only in-frame clones appear in the TCRdb table, and some are missing; sequencing was by immunoSEQ multiplex PCR. The data show 270,000 or so clones, approximately 80% seen once. The specimen was peripheral blood. Every receptor here comes from a woman aged 55-70 years with active or convalescent COVID-19.

This chain connects TRBV29-1 to TRBJ2-2, with D maybe TRBD1 (6 bases). The CDR3 is 14 residues long. Looked up from germline, CDR1 is SQVTM and CDR2 is ANQGSEA. Trimming pared 2 bases from V and 8 bases from J, leaving 15 bases between. This chain's CDR3 is CSVELAGAWGELFF. The CDR3, as DNA: TGCAGCGTTGAACTCGCAGGGGCTTGGGGGGAGCTGTTTTTT.

This chain uses TRBV19 with TRBJ1-1; 8 bases line up with TRBD1. With 6 bases clipped from V and 0 bases from J, the junction kept 6 bases outside the gene matches. The CDR3 loop spans 15 amino acids. CDR1 is LNHDA, CDR2 SQIVND, per germline (reference sequence). CDR3 sequence reads: CASSSAGGLNTEAFF. The CDR3 DNA sequence: TGTGCCAGTAGCTCCGCAGGGGGCTTGAACACTGAAGCTTTCTTT.

The chain has TRBV30 and TRBJ1-6; D may be TRBD1 (5 bases). V was shortened by 0 bases and J by 9 bases, with 18 bases between the two germline ends. The germline gives CDR1 GTSNPN, CDR2 SVGIG (reference sequence). This CDR3 contains 16 residues. CDR3 residues: CAWSVTGTRNFSPLHF. Written as DNA, the CDR3 is TGTGCCTGGAGTGTTACCGGGACTCGGAACTTTTCACCCCTCCACTTT. Filled out from reference TRBV30 and TRBJ1-6, the complete variable domain reads SQTIHQWPATLVQPVGSPLSLECTVEGTSNPNLYWYRQAAGRGLQLLFYSVGIGQISSEVPQNLSASRPQDRQFILSSKKLLLSDSGFYLCAWSVTGTRNFSPLHFGNGTRLTVT.

V usage is TRBV19 and J usage is TRBJ1-2, with no clear D. CDR1 is LNHDA, CDR2 SQIVND, per germline (reference sequence). CDR3 length: 11 amino acids. Trimming took off 3 bases at V and 5 bases at J, with 4 bases between the two ends. The CDR3 loop is CASSIEYGYTF. CDR3 bases: TGTGCCAGTAGTATCGAGTATGGCTACACCTTC. The whole variable domain, filled in from reference TRBV19 and TRBJ1-2, reads DGGITQSPKYLFRKEGQNVTLSCEQNLNHDAMYWYRQDPGQGLRLIYYSQIVNDFQKGDIAEGYSVSREKKESFPLTVTSAQKNPTAFYLCASSIEYGYTFGSGTRLTVV.

The chain couples TRBV5-1 to TRBJ1-1; TRBD1 is a possible D gene (5 bases). CDR1 is SGHRS and CDR2 is YFSETQ in the germline V gene. Trimming took 2 bases from V and 5 from J, leaving 10 bases between them. The CDR3 contains 13 residues. The DNA of the CDR3 is TGCGCCAGCAGCTTCGGCGGGGGGACTGAAGCTTTCTTT. It is translated as CASSFGGGTEAFF.

This chain uses TRBV7-9 with TRBJ2-7, with D possibly being TRBD2 (5 bases). Germline V gene sequence: CDR1 SEHNR, CDR2 FQNEAQ (reference sequence). Between the trimmed V and J ends, which lost 5 bases and 6 bases, there was a span of 17 bases. The CDR3 is 14 amino acids. CDR3 sequence: CASSPYSQEAEQYF. In DNA form, the CDR3 reads TGTGCCAGCAGCCCATACTCCCAGGAGGCCGAGCAGTACTTC.

J is TRBJ1-2 and V is TRBV2, with D possibly TRBD1 on 5 matching bases. Trimming left V 6 bases short and J 6 bases short, with 11 bases between. Germline loops: CDR1 SNHLY, CDR2 FYNNEI. The CDR3 totals 12 residues. In nucleotides, the CDR3 is TGTGCCAGCAGCGGGGGACGAGATGGCTACACCTTC. Residues: CASSGGRDGYTF.

This clone was seen more than once but under ten times. V and J are TRBV7-9 and TRBJ1-5; 8 bases match TRBD1. J was trimmed by 6 bases and V by 1 base; bases with no gene match: 2. This CDR3 has 14 residues. Germline V CDR1 and CDR2: SEHNR, FQNEAQ (reference sequence). In nucleotides, the CDR3 is TGTGCCAGCAGCTTAGGACAGGGGAGTCAGCCCCAGCATTTT. This codes for CASSLGQGSQPQHF.

V usage is TRBV3-1 (or the pseudogene TRBV3-2) and J usage is TRBJ2-6; tentative D call: TRBD1 (6 bases). The CDR3 extends over 17 amino acids. The germline V and J ends were trimmed by 8 bases and 2 bases, with 19 bases remaining between them. CDR1 is LGHDT and CDR2 is YNNKEL in the germline V gene (reference sequence). For the CDR3, the DNA is TGTGCCAGCGCGCAACCAGCAGGGGAAGCTGGGGCCAACGTCCTGACTTTC. Translated, it gives CASAQPAGEAGANVLTF.